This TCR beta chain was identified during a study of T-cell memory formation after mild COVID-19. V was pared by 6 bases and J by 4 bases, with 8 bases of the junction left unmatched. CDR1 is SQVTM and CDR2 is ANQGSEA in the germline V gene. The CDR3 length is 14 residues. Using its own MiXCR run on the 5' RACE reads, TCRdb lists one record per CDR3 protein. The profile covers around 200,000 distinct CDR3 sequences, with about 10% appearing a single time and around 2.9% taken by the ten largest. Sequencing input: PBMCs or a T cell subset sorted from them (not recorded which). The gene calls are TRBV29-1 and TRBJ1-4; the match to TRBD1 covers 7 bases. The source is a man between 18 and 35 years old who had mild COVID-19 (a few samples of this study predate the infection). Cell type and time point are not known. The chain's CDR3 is CSVYRDSNNEKLFF. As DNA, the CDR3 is TGCAGCGTATATCGGGACAGCAATAATGAAAAACTGTTTTTT.